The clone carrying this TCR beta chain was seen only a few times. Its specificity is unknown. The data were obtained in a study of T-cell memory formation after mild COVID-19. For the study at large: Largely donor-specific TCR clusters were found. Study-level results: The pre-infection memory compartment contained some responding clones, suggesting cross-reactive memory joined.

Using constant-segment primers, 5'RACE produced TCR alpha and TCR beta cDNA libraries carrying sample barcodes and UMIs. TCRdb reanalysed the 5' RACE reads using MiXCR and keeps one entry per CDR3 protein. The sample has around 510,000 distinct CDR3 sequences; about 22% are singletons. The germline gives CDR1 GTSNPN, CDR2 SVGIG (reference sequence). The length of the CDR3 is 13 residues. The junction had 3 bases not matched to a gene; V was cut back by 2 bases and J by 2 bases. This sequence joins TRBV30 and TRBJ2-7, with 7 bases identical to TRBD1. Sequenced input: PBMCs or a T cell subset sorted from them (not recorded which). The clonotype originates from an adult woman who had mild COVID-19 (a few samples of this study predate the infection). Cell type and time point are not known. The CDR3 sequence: CAWSQGTAYEQYF. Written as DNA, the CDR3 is TGTGCCTGGAGTCAGGGGACAGCCTACGAGCAGTACTTC. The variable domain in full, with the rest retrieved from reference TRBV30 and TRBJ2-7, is SQTIHQWPATLVQPVGSPLSLECTVEGTSNPNLYWYRQAAGRGLQLLFYSVGIGQISSEVPQNLSASRPQDRQFILSSKKLLLSDSGFYLCAWSQGTAYEQYFGPGTRLTVT.